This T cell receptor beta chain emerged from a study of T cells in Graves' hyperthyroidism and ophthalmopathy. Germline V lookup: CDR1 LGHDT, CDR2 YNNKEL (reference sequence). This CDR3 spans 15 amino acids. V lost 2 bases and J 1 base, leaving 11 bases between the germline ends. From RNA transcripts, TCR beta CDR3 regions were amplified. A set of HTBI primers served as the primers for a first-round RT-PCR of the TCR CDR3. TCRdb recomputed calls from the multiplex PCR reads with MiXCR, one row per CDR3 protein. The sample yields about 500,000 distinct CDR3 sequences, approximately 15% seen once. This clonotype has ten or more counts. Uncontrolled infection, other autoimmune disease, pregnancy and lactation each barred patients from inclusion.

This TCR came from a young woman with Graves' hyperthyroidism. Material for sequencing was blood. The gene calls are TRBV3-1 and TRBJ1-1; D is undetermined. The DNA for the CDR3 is TGTGCCAGCAGCCAACCCCTGGGAGGGAACACTGAAGCTTTCTTT. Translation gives CASSQPLGGNTEAFF. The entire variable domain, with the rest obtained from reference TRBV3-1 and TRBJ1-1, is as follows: DTAVSQTPKYLVTQMGNDKSIKCEQNLGHDTMYWYKQDSKKFLKIMFSYNNKELIINETVPNRFSPKSPDKAHLNLHINSLELGDSAVYFCASSQPLGGNTEAFFGQGTRLTVV.